A selection of T cell receptor beta chains follows, all from one sample in a study of cytomegalovirus exposure and HLA in healthy donors. Using immunoSEQ multiplex PCR, the repertoire was profiled, and TCRdb retains in-frame clones only, with some absent. Among just under 250,000 clones listed, roughly 80% were seen once. Sample: PBMCs. The receptors shown here come from a woman in her thirties or forties in good health and CMV-seropositive. Each CDR3 is given with its conserved first and last residue. The order of the fields is J gene, D gene, V gene, CDR3 DNA, CDR3 protein. A D gene is named only where the DNA matches it firmly.

j_gene: TRBJ2-3; d_gene: -; v_gene: TRBV7-3; CDR3nt: TGTGCCAGCAGCTTAATGGGCCTCATCACAGATACGCAGTATTTT; CDR3aa: CASSLMGLITDTQYF
j_gene: TRBJ2-1; d_gene: TRBD2; v_gene: TRBV7-2; CDR3nt: TGTGCCAGCAGCCCAATAGCGGGAGGGTGGAATGAGCAGTTCTTC; CDR3aa: CASSPIAGGWNEQFF
j_gene: TRBJ1-3; d_gene: -; v_gene: TRBV4-3; CDR3nt: TGCGCCAGCAGCCAGGGGAGCTCTGGAAACACCATATATTTT; CDR3aa: CASSQGSSGNTIYF
j_gene: TRBJ1-4; d_gene: TRBD1; v_gene: TRBV7-8; CDR3nt: TGTGCCAGCAGCCGACAGGGGGCGATTACTAATGAAAAACTGTTTTTT; CDR3aa: CASSRQGAITNEKLFF
j_gene: TRBJ2-3; d_gene: TRBD2; v_gene: TRBV4-1; CDR3nt: TGCGCCAGCAGCCAAGACTTGCGGCTAGCGGGAGGCGTGCACACAGATACGCAGTATTTT; CDR3aa: CASSQDLRLAGGVHTDTQYF
j_gene: TRBJ2-7; d_gene: -; v_gene: TRBV6-6; CDR3nt: TGTGCCAGCACCGGGAGGCACAGGGGGGTATACGAGCAGTACTTC; CDR3aa: CASTGRHRGVYEQYF
j_gene: TRBJ1-1; d_gene: TRBD1; v_gene: TRBV9; CDR3nt: TGTGCCAGCAGCGTAGCAGGGGGCGCCGGAACTGAAGCTTTCTTT; CDR3aa: CASSVAGGAGTEAFF
j_gene: TRBJ2-1; d_gene: TRBD2; v_gene: TRBV4-1; CDR3nt: TGCGCCAGCAGCCAAGATTTCGGGCTAGCGGGGGGCTACAATGAGCAGTTCTTC; CDR3aa: CASSQDFGLAGGYNEQFF
j_gene: TRBJ1-2; d_gene: -; v_gene: TRBV7-2; CDR3nt: TGTGCCAGCACCCCTCCTAACTATGGCTACACCTTC; CDR3aa: CASTPPNYGYTF
j_gene: TRBJ1-2; d_gene: -; v_gene: TRBV29-1; CDR3nt: TGCAGCGTTGAAGACCTAAGTCAGGGGCCCGACTATGGCTACACCTTC; CDR3aa: CSVEDLSQGPDYGYTF